Each of the 18 T cell receptor beta chains below was sequenced from the same sample in a study of CD8+CD57+ T cells in acquired aplastic anemia. Profiling of TCR beta VDJ combinations and CDR3 sequences used genomic DNA as template. From the reads, TCRdb called clonotypes with MiXCR, one entry per CDR3 protein. The sample records approximately 170,000 distinct CDR3 sequences, about 64% being singletons. Sequences were obtained from sorted CD4+, CD8+, or CD8+CD57+ T cells (not recorded which) from PBMCs. The receptors derive from a human donor in good health.

To note about this clonotype: One end of the junction does not line up with germline, which may come from a read error. The V gene is TRBV5-8, the J gene TRBJ2-7; TRBD1 might be the D (6 bases). Germline assignment: CDR1 SGHTS and CDR2 YDEGEE. CDR3 length: 16 residues. In DNA form, the CDR3 reads TGCGCCAGCAGCTTGGTCTCCGACAGGTCCTCCTACGAGCAGTACTTC. Residues: CASSLVSDRSSYEQYF.

This chain uses TRBV5-6 with TRBJ1-6; 7 bases line up with TRBD1. CDR3 size: 14 residues. V lost 1 base, J lost 9 bases, and 4 bases stayed unmatched. The V gene's germline CDR1 is SGHDT and CDR2 YYEEEE. In DNA, the CDR3 is TGTGCCAGCAGCTTGTACAGGGGAAGTTCACCCCTCCACTTT. Amino acids: CASSLYRGSSPLHF.

V is TRBV3-1 and J is TRBJ2-7; D uncertain. Deletions cut 0 bases from V and 1 base from J, with 10 bases between. Germline CDR1 reads LGHDT; CDR2 reads YNNKEL (reference sequence). CDR3 length: 15 amino acids. DNA for the CDR3: TGTGCCAGCAGCCAAGATATAACGCTTTCCTACGAGCAGTACTTC. As protein: CASSQDITLSYEQYF.

Turning to this clonotype: The junction departs from germline at one end; a sequencing error may be responsible. The chain joins TRBV10-3 to TRBJ2-7, with a weak D call TRBD1 (7 bases). This CDR3 spans 18 amino acids. Germline CDR1 reads ENHRY; CDR2 reads SYGVKD. The CDR3 spells CASSYSARGGRRGHEQYF. The CDR3, as DNA: TGTGCCAGCAGTTACTCGGCACGAGGTGGGAGGAGGGGGCATGAGCAGTACTTC.

The J gene is TRBJ2-3, the V gene TRBV24-1, with 8 bases identical to TRBD2. Germline trimming cut 3 bases from V and 0 bases from J; bases unmatched to any gene: 7. CDR3 length: 17 amino acids. The germline gives CDR1 KGHDR, CDR2 SFDVKD. CDR3 residues: CATSDGVAGSSTDTQYF. DNA for the CDR3: TGTGCCACCAGTGATGGGGTAGCGGGATCTAGCACAGATACGCAGTATTTT.

V gene TRBV24-1 combines with J gene TRBJ1-2; tentative D call: TRBD1 (6 bases). CDR3 length: 13 amino acids. V gave up 5 bases and J gave up 6 bases, with 12 bases separating them. Per germline, CDR1 KGHDR and CDR2 SFDVKD. The CDR3 here is CATSAGGRDGYTF. The CDR3 DNA follows: TGTGCCACCAGTGCTGGGGGGCGGGATGGCTACACCTTC.

V gene TRBV7-9 combines with J gene TRBJ2-1; D uncertain. Trimming left V 3 bases short and J 4 bases short, with 10 bases between. Germline lookup yields CDR1 SEHNR and CDR2 FQNEAQ (reference sequence). This CDR3 region has 14 residues. The CDR3 reads CASSFSGSYNEQFF. Here the CDR3 DNA reads TGTGCCAGCAGCTTTTCCGGGTCGTACAATGAGCAGTTCTTC.

A note on this clonotype: This sequence may be a read error, since a much larger clone differs from it by one base. This chain uses TRBV9 with TRBJ2-1, with 8 bases identical to TRBD2. TRBJ2-7 explains the end of the DNA better; the J call may be wrong. The CDR3 is 15 residues long. Germline CDR1 is SGDLS and CDR2 is YYNGEE. CDR3 nucleotide sequence: TGTGCCAGCAGCGGAAGCGGGAGAGCCTACAATGAGCAGTACTTC. Its protein is CASSGSGRAYNEQYF.

This chain uses TRBV19 with TRBJ1-6, with 9 bases that match TRBD1. The CDR3 is 14 amino acids. Trimming cost V 3 bases and J 12 bases; bases outside gene matches: 6. Germline V gives CDR1 LNHDA, CDR2 SQIVND (reference sequence). The CDR3: CASSIGQGSVPLHF. DNA of the CDR3: TGTGCCAGTAGTATTGGACAGGGGTCGGTACCCCTCCACTTT.

The V call is TRBV19, the J call TRBJ2-7; possible D gene TRBD1, 5 bases. From germline, CDR1 is LNHDA and CDR2 SQIVND (reference sequence). The CDR3 is 13 amino acids. V gave up 0 bases and J gave up 6 bases, with 9 bases separating them. CDR3 coding DNA: TGTGCCAGTAGTATAGATAAGGGGCGCGAGCAGTACTTC. Amino acids: CASSIDKGREQYF.

This clonotype was detected ten times or more. The chain joins TRBV11-2 to TRBJ2-7; D gene ambiguous. The CDR3 runs to 14 residues. V was pared by 2 bases and J by 5 bases, with 13 bases between. The germline V gene encodes CDR1 SGHAT and CDR2 FQNNGV. The CDR3 sequence: CASSLSSRVDEQYF. CDR3 nucleotides: TGTGCCAGCAGCTTAAGCTCACGGGTGGACGAGCAGTACTTC. Full variable domain (rest looked up from reference TRBV11-2 and TRBJ2-7): EAGVAQSPRYKIIEKRQSVAFWCNPISGHATLYWYQQILGQGPKLLIQFQNNGVVDDSQLPKDRFSAERLKGVDSTLKIQPAKLEDSAVYLCASSLSSRVDEQYFGPGTRLTVT.

This clonotype has ten or more counts. This chain joins TRBV2 and TRBJ2-7; 10 bases match TRBD1. The CDR3 length is 12 residues. V gave up 8 bases and J gave up 5 bases; unmatched junction bases: 3. CDR1 and CDR2 from the germline V gene are SNHLY and FYNNEI. CDR3 in amino acids: CASADRGHEQYF. CDR3 DNA: TGTGCCAGCGCTGACAGGGGGCACGAGCAGTACTTC.

This clonotype showed up just a few times. A read error may produce the germline difference seen at one junction end. V usage is TRBV28 and J usage is TRBJ2-3; D possibly corresponds to TRBD2 (5 bases). The CDR3 is made up of 14 amino acids. Germline V lookup: CDR1 MDHEN, CDR2 SYDVKM. CDR3: CASSFERVTNTQYF. DNA of the CDR3: TGTGCCAGCAGTTTCGAGAGGGTCACAAATACGCAGTATTTT.

This clonotype has a count of ten or more. V and J are TRBV2 and TRBJ2-7; 8 positions match TRBD1. From germline, CDR1 is SNHLY and CDR2 FYNNEI. The V segment lost 4 bases and the J segment 3 bases; nucleotides outside the gene matches: 8. The CDR3 contains 15 residues. The CDR3 loop is CASSGYRGTGYEQYF. The CDR3 DNA reads as TGTGCCAGCAGTGGTTACAGGGGGACGGGCTACGAGCAGTACTTC.

This clonotype was recorded many times. This sequence joins TRBV28 and TRBJ2-1; no firm D call. Germline V gene lookup returns CDR1 MDHEN and CDR2 SYDVKM. This CDR3 is 11 amino acids long. V was trimmed by 3 bases and J by 8 bases, leaving 5 bases between them. The CDR3 nucleotides read TGTGCCAGCAGTTTCAGGCATGAGCAGTTCTTC. It yields the protein CASSFRHEQFF.

This clonotype has only one observation. V and J are TRBV25-1 and TRBJ2-1; no reliable D call. Germline V gives CDR1 MGHDK, CDR2 SYGVNS. There are 16 residues in the CDR3. V was cut by 1 base and J by 0 bases, with 10 bases left in between. This CDR3 is CASSEFVADSYNEQFF. The CDR3 coding sequence is TGTGCCAGCAGTGAATTCGTGGCAGACTCCTACAATGAGCAGTTCTTC.

Comments on this clonotype: Likely a read error: the CDR3 ends without its conserved phenylalanine or tryptophan. The limits of the CDR3 on the DNA are not certain, so only TCRdb's listed CDR3 is given. V is TRBV24-1 and J is TRBJ2-3; the table gives TRBD2 as D, unverified against the DNA. The germline gives CDR1 KGHDR, CDR2 SFDVKD. With termini counted, the CDR3 has 10 amino acids. CDR3 sequence: CATSGVRREM.

The rearrangement uses TRBV20-1 and TRBJ2-7, with D perhaps matching TRBD1 (6 bases). V lost 0 bases and J 7 bases, leaving 16 bases between the germline ends. The CDR3 loop spans 14 amino acids. CDR1 is DFQATT and CDR2 is SNEGSKA in the germline V gene (reference sequence). The CDR3: CSARDRGNTGEQYF. The DNA for the CDR3 is TGCAGTGCTAGAGACAGGGGAAACACCGGGGAGCAGTACTTC.